Below are 4 T cell receptor beta chains sequenced from a single sample in a study of blood T cells in healthy people across ages. A second 7 to 11 cycle PCR used barcoded and J-beta primers. One entry per CDR3 protein, called by TCRdb with MiXCR from the 5' RACE reads. The table records over a million distinct CDR3 sequences, less than 50% of them present only once. The sample was blood. The receptors were gathered from a woman aged 55-75 years in good health.

The chain combines TRBV20-1 with TRBJ2-2, with a weak D call TRBD2 (6 bases). The CDR3 loop spans 16 amino acids. Looked up from germline, CDR1 is DFQATT and CDR2 is SNEGSKA (reference sequence). V was pared by 1 base and J by 1 base, with 13 bases between. The CDR3 spells CSARASGRKNTGELFF. CDR3 nucleotide sequence: TGCAGTGCTAGAGCGTCTGGGAGGAAGAACACCGGGGAGCTGTTTTTT.

Comment on this clonotype: This may arise from a read error, as a much more abundant clone is one base away. V gene TRBV27 combines with J gene TRBJ2-7; 9 bases are a match to TRBD2. The junction had 5 bases not matched to a gene; V was cut back by 5 bases and J by 3 bases. The CDR3 is 14 residues long. Germline loops: CDR1 MNHEY, CDR2 SMNVEV (reference sequence). The CDR3 here is CASSPLAGNYEQYF. The CDR3 bases are TGTGCCAGCAGTCCGCTAGCGGGAAACTACGAGCAGTACTTC.

This clonotype was seen more than once but under ten times. The CDR3 is CSARDLRGETQYF. DNA of the CDR3: TGCAGTGCTAGAGATCTAAGGGGAGAGACCCAGTACTTC. The V and J genes are TRBV20-1 and TRBJ2-5; a weak D match, TRBD1 (5 bases). Germline CDR1 and CDR2: DFQATT and SNEGSKA (reference sequence). Trimming shortened V by 0 bases and J by 4 bases, and 9 bases separated the two germline ends. The CDR3 has 13 residues.

The chain joins TRBV18 to TRBJ2-7, with 7 bases fitting TRBD2. Germline V gene data show CDR1 as KGHSH and CDR2 as LQKENI. There are 14 residues in the CDR3. V was clipped by 3 bases and J by 7 bases; unmatched bases: 9. Here the CDR3 DNA reads TGTGCCAGCTCACCCCCTAGCGGACTCTGGGAGCAGTACTTC. It encodes CASSPPSGLWEQYF.